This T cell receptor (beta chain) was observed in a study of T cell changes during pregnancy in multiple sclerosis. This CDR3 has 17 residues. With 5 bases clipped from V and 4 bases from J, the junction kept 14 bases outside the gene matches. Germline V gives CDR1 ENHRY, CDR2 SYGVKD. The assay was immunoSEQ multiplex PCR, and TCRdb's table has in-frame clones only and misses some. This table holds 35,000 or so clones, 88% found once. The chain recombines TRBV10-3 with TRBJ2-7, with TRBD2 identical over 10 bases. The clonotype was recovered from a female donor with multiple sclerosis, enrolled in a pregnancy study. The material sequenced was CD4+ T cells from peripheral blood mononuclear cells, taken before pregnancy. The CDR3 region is CAISPSLIAGGLYEQYF. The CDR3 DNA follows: TGTGCCATCAGTCCCTCGTTAATAGCGGGAGGCCTGTACGAGCAGTACTTC.